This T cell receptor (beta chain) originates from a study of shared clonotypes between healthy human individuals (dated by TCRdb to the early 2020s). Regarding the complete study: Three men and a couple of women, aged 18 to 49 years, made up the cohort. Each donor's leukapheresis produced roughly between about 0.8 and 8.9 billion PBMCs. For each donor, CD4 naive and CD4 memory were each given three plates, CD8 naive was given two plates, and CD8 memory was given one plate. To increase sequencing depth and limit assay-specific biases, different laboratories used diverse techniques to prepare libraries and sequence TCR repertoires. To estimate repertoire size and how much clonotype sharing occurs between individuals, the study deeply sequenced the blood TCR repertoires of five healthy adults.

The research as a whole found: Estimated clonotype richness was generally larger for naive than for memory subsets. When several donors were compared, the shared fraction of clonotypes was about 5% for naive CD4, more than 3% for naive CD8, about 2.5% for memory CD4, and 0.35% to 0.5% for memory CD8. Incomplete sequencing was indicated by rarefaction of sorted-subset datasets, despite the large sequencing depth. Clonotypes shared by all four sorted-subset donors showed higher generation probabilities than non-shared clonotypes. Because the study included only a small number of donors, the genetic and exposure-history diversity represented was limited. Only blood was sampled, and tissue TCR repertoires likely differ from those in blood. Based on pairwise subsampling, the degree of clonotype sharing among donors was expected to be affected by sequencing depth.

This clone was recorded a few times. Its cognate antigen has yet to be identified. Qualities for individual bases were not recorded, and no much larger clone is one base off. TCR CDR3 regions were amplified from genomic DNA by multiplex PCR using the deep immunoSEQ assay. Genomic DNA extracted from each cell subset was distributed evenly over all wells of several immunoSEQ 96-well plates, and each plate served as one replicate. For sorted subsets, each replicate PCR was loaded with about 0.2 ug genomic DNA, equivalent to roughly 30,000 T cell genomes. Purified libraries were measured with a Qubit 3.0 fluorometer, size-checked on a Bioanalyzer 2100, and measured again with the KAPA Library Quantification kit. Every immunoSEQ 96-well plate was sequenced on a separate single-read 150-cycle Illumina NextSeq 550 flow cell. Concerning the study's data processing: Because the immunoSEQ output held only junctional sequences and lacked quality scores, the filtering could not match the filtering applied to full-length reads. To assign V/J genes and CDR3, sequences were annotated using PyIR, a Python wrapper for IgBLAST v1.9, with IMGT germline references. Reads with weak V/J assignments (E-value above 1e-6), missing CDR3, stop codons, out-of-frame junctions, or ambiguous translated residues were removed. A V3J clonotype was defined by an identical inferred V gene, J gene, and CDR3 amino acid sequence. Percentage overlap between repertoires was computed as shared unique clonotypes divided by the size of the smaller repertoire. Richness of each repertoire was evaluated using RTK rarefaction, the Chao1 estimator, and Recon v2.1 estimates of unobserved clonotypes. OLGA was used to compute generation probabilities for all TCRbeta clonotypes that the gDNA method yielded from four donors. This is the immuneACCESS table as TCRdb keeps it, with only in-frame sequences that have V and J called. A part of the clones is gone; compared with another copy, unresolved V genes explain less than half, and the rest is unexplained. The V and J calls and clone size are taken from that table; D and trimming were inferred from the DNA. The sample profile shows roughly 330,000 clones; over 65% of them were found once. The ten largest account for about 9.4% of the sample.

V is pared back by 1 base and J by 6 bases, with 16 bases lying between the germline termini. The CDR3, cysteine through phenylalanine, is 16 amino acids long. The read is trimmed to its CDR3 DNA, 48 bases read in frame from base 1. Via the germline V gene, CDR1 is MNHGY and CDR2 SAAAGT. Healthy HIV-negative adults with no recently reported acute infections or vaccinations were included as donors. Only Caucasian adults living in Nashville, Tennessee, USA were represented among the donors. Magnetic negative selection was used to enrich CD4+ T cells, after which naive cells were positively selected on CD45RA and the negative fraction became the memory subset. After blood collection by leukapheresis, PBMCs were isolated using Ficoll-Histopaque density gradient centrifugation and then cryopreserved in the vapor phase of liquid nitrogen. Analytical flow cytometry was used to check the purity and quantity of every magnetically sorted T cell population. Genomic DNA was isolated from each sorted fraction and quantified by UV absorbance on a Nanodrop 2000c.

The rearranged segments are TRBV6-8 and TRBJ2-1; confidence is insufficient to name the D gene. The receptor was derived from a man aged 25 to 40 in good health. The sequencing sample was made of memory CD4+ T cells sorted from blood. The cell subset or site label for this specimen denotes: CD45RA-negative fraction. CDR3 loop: CASSYLVYLTRNEQFF. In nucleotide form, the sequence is TGTGCCAGCAGTTACTTGGTCTACCTAACGCGCAATGAGCAGTTCTTC.